These T cell receptor beta chains were read from a single sample in a study of blood T cell repertoires in COVID-19. The table came from immunoSEQ multiplex PCR; TCRdb's copy has only in-frame clones and leaves some out. The sample lists about 160,000 clones, approximately 84% occurring once. Sequencing was done on a sample of PBMCs or T cells enriched from blood (not recorded which). All receptors derive from a woman between 45 and 60 years old who had recovered from COVID-19. Both conserved end residues are part of each CDR3. The D gene is left open where the match is weak. Not all rows give a size; the values are once, few, many and, for expanded clones, a class.

J gene: TRBJ2-6; D gene: TRBD1; clone size: NA; V gene: TRBV19; CDR3 protein: CASIGRDRGGSGANVLTF; CDR3 DNA: TGTGCCAGTATAGGCCGGGACAGGGGGGGCTCTGGGGCCAACGTCCTGACTTTC
J gene: TRBJ2-7; D gene: TRBD1; clone size: NA; V gene: TRBV5-1; CDR3 protein: CASSPTGGSYEQYF; CDR3 DNA: TGCGCCAGCAGCCCGACAGGGGGCTCCTACGAGCAGTACTTC
J gene: TRBJ1-1; D gene: NA; clone size: NA; V gene: TRBV29-1; CDR3 protein: CSVGREVGTEAFF; CDR3 DNA: TGCAGCGTTGGAAGGGAGGTTGGCACTGAAGCTTTCTTT
J gene: TRBJ2-1; D gene: TRBD2; clone size: NA; V gene: TRBV6-5; CDR3 protein: CASSNLAGRGNEQFF; CDR3 DNA: TGTGCCAGCAGTAACCTAGCGGGCCGAGGGAATGAGCAGTTCTTC
J gene: TRBJ2-7; D gene: NA; clone size: few; V gene: TRBV12-5; CDR3 protein: CASGPNSYEQYF; CDR3 DNA: TGTGCTAGTGGCCCGAACAGCTACGAGCAGTACTTC
J gene: TRBJ2-2; D gene: NA; clone size: NA; V gene: TRBV29-1; CDR3 protein: CSVAGLATGELFF; CDR3 DNA: TGCAGCGTTGCAGGACTGGCCACCGGGGAGCTGTTTTTT
J gene: TRBJ1-5; D gene: NA; clone size: NA; V gene: TRBV7-8; CDR3 protein: CASSPKIRQDSQPQHF; CDR3 DNA: TGTGCCAGCAGCCCAAAGATTCGACAGGACTCCCAGCCCCAGCATTTT
J gene: TRBJ1-6; D gene: NA; clone size: NA; V gene: TRBV7-8; CDR3 protein: CASSLGDNPSGLHF; CDR3 DNA: TGTGCCAGCAGCTTAGGTGATAATCCATCGGGCCTCCACTTT
J gene: TRBJ2-1; D gene: TRBD1; clone size: few; V gene: TRBV28; CDR3 protein: CASSLPGQGRNEQFF; CDR3 DNA: TGTGCCAGCAGTTTACCGGGACAGGGGCGGAATGAGCAGTTCTTC
J gene: TRBJ1-6; D gene: NA; clone size: NA; V gene: TRBV6-5; CDR3 protein: CASSPQAGSPLHF; CDR3 DNA: TGTGCCAGCAGCCCCCAGGCTGGGTCACCCCTCCACTTT
J gene: TRBJ1-3; D gene: TRBD1; clone size: NA; V gene: TRBV13; CDR3 protein: CASSWGQGVLNTIYF; CDR3 DNA: TGTGCCAGCAGCTGGGGACAGGGTGTATTGAACACCATATATTTT
J gene: TRBJ2-3; D gene: NA; clone size: many; V gene: TRBV6-4; CDR3 protein: CASSSGSTDTQYF; CDR3 DNA: TGTGCCAGCAGTAGCGGGAGCACAGATACGCAGTATTTT
J gene: TRBJ1-1; D gene: NA; clone size: NA; V gene: TRBV5-4; CDR3 protein: CASSLVKGEKTEAFF; CDR3 DNA: TGTGCCAGCAGCTTGGTCAAAGGGGAAAAAACTGAAGCTTTCTTT
J gene: TRBJ2-3; D gene: NA; clone size: NA; V gene: TRBV5-1; CDR3 protein: CASSFFGERRTDTQYF; CDR3 DNA: TGCGCCAGCAGCTTCTTCGGGGAGCGGCGCACAGATACGCAGTATTTT
J gene: TRBJ1-2; D gene: NA; clone size: NA; V gene: TRBV30; CDR3 protein: CAWSKQGGNYGYTF; CDR3 DNA: TGTGCCTGGAGTAAGCAGGGAGGGAACTATGGCTACACCTTC
J gene: TRBJ1-2; D gene: NA; clone size: NA; V gene: TRBV25-1; CDR3 protein: CASSDLQFNYGYTF; CDR3 DNA: TGTGCCAGCAGTGATCTACAGTTTAACTATGGCTACACCTTC
J gene: TRBJ1-5; D gene: NA; clone size: NA; V gene: TRBV19; CDR3 protein: CASSINGGVGNQPQHF; CDR3 DNA: TGTGCCAGTAGTATCAACGGAGGGGTTGGCAATCAGCCCCAGCATTTT
J gene: TRBJ1-5; D gene: NA; clone size: NA; V gene: TRBV12-3/TRBV12-4; CDR3 protein: CASSLNSNQPQHF; CDR3 DNA: TGTGCCAGCAGCCTAAATAGCAATCAGCCCCAGCATTTT
J gene: TRBJ2-7; D gene: NA; clone size: once; V gene: TRBV5-5; CDR3 protein: CASSFDEIAGISSYEQYF; CDR3 DNA: TGTGCCAGCAGCTTCGACGAAATAGCAGGGATTAGCTCCTACGAGCAGTACTTC
J gene: TRBJ2-7; D gene: TRBD2; clone size: NA; V gene: TRBV5-1; CDR3 protein: CASSLEAGDTYEQYF; CDR3 DNA: TGCGCCAGCAGCTTGGAGGCGGGAGACACCTACGAGCAGTACTTC
J gene: TRBJ1-1; D gene: NA; clone size: NA; V gene: TRBV3-1/TRBV3-2; CDR3 protein: CASSPFTRETEAFF; CDR3 DNA: TGTGCCAGCAGTCCTTTCACCAGGGAAACTGAAGCTTTCTTT
J gene: TRBJ1-5; D gene: TRBD1; clone size: NA; V gene: TRBV2; CDR3 protein: CASRDSEANQPQHF; CDR3 DNA: TGTGCCAGCCGGGACAGTGAGGCCAATCAGCCCCAGCATTTT
J gene: TRBJ2-1; D gene: TRBD2; clone size: once; V gene: TRBV6-5; CDR3 protein: CASNPKWGLAWEQFF; CDR3 DNA: TGTGCCAGCAACCCAAAGTGGGGACTAGCCTGGGAGCAGTTCTTC
J gene: TRBJ2-7; D gene: NA; clone size: NA; V gene: TRBV6-2/TRBV6-3; CDR3 protein: CASSYGFDAGYEQYF; CDR3 DNA: TGTGCCAGCAGTTACGGGTTCGATGCGGGCTACGAGCAGTACTTC
J gene: TRBJ2-7; D gene: TRBD1; clone size: once; V gene: TRBV28; CDR3 protein: CASSQPGQGTDEQYF; CDR3 DNA: TGTGCCAGCAGTCAACCGGGACAGGGGACGGACGAGCAGTACTTC
J gene: TRBJ2-3; D gene: TRBD2; clone size: NA; V gene: TRBV14; CDR3 protein: CASSQGTTSVDTQYF; CDR3 DNA: TGTGCCAGCAGCCAAGGTACGACTAGCGTGGATACGCAGTATTTT
J gene: TRBJ2-7; D gene: TRBD1; clone size: NA; V gene: TRBV10-2; CDR3 protein: CASSGDSTVKGYF; CDR3 DNA: TGCGCCAGCAGCGGGGACAGCACAGTAAAAGGGTACTTC
J gene: TRBJ2-5; D gene: NA; clone size: NA; V gene: TRBV7-2; CDR3 protein: CASTQSAQGTQYF; CDR3 DNA: TGTGCCAGCACCCAGTCGGCGCAGGGGACCCAGTACTTC
J gene: TRBJ2-2; D gene: NA; clone size: NA; V gene: TRBV14; CDR3 protein: CASSQQNTGELFF; CDR3 DNA: TGTGCCAGCAGCCAACAGAACACCGGGGAGCTGTTTTTT
J gene: TRBJ2-7; D gene: TRBD2; clone size: few; V gene: TRBV3-1/TRBV3-2; CDR3 protein: CASSDLAGGYEQYF; CDR3 DNA: TGTGCCAGCAGCGATTTAGCGGGAGGATACGAGCAGTACTTC
J gene: TRBJ1-5; D gene: NA; clone size: once; V gene: TRBV28; CDR3 protein: CASRSQRVGNQPQHF; CDR3 DNA: TGTGCCAGCAGGTCACAGAGAGTCGGCAATCAGCCCCAGCATTTT
J gene: TRBJ2-7; D gene: NA; clone size: NA; V gene: TRBV11-2; CDR3 protein: CASSQLIGTGTDQANDIYEQYF; CDR3 DNA: TGTGCCAGCAGTCAATTAATTGGTACCGGGACTGACCAGGCCAATGACATCTACGAGCAGTACTTC
J gene: TRBJ1-1; D gene: NA; clone size: NA; V gene: TRBV5-1; CDR3 protein: CASSIQQQGRDTEAFF; CDR3 DNA: TGCGCCAGCAGCATCCAACAACAGGGTAGGGACACTGAAGCTTTCTTT
J gene: TRBJ1-5; D gene: TRBD1; clone size: NA; V gene: TRBV27; CDR3 protein: CASSLIGQGAKSQPQHF; CDR3 DNA: TGTGCCAGCAGTTTAATAGGACAGGGGGCGAAAAGTCAGCCCCAGCATTTT
J gene: TRBJ1-2; D gene: TRBD1; clone size: NA; V gene: TRBV5-4; CDR3 protein: CASSLGQGLEVDGYTF; CDR3 DNA: TGTGCCAGCAGCTTAGGACAGGGGCTTGAAGTGGATGGCTACACCTTC
J gene: TRBJ2-1; D gene: NA; clone size: NA; V gene: TRBV6-6; CDR3 protein: CASSYWASYNEQFF; CDR3 DNA: TGTGCCAGCAGTTACTGGGCGAGCTACAATGAGCAGTTCTTC
J gene: TRBJ2-7; D gene: TRBD1; clone size: NA; V gene: TRBV27; CDR3 protein: CASRIPGQGFYEQYF; CDR3 DNA: TGTGCCAGCCGAATACCGGGACAGGGATTCTACGAGCAGTACTTC
J gene: TRBJ2-2; D gene: TRBD1; clone size: once; V gene: TRBV5-1; CDR3 protein: CASSFGTGVFGELFF; CDR3 DNA: TGCGCCAGCAGCTTCGGGACAGGGGTTTTCGGGGAGCTGTTTTTT
J gene: TRBJ2-4; D gene: NA; clone size: NA; V gene: TRBV5-6; CDR3 protein: CASSSAGRNLGAKNIQYF; CDR3 DNA: TGTGCCAGCAGCTCGGCAGGGAGGAACCTCGGTGCCAAAAACATTCAGTACTTC
J gene: TRBJ1-4; D gene: NA; clone size: once; V gene: TRBV6-5; CDR3 protein: CASSPHLRLEKLFF; CDR3 DNA: TGTGCCAGCAGTCCCCACCTTCGGTTGGAAAAACTGTTTTTT
J gene: TRBJ1-2; D gene: NA; clone size: NA; V gene: TRBV19; CDR3 protein: CASRLGGRGYTF; CDR3 DNA: TGTGCCAGTCGCCTAGGGGGTAGGGGCTACACCTTC
J gene: TRBJ2-3; D gene: TRBD2; clone size: NA; V gene: TRBV11-3; CDR3 protein: CASSRKRLAASTDTQYF; CDR3 DNA: TGTGCCAGCAGCCGCAAAAGGCTAGCGGCAAGCACAGATACGCAGTATTTT
J gene: TRBJ2-1; D gene: TRBD2; clone size: NA; V gene: TRBV11-3; CDR3 protein: CASSLEGGQANEQFF; CDR3 DNA: TGTGCCAGCAGCTTAGAGGGAGGGCAGGCCAATGAGCAGTTCTTC
J gene: TRBJ2-7; D gene: NA; clone size: NA; V gene: TRBV2; CDR3 protein: CASRGPTYEQYF; CDR3 DNA: TGTGCCAGCCGGGGTCCTACCTACGAGCAGTACTTC
J gene: TRBJ2-5; D gene: TRBD1; clone size: NA; V gene: TRBV18; CDR3 protein: CASSLIQTGFQETQYF; CDR3 DNA: TGTGCCAGCTCACTCATCCAGACAGGGTTCCAAGAGACCCAGTACTTC
J gene: TRBJ2-3; D gene: TRBD2; clone size: NA; V gene: TRBV15; CDR3 protein: CATSALAGVTDTQYF; CDR3 DNA: TGTGCCACCAGCGCTCTAGCGGGAGTCACAGATACGCAGTATTTT
J gene: TRBJ2-7; D gene: TRBD1; clone size: NA; V gene: TRBV12-5; CDR3 protein: CASGDRGLYEQYF; CDR3 DNA: TGTGCTAGTGGTGACAGGGGGCTCTACGAGCAGTACTTC
J gene: TRBJ2-7; D gene: NA; clone size: NA; V gene: TRBV4-3; CDR3 protein: CASSQLTGNSYEQYF; CDR3 DNA: TGCGCCAGCAGCCAATTAACAGGGAACTCCTACGAGCAGTACTTC
J gene: TRBJ2-3; D gene: NA; clone size: NA; V gene: TRBV18; CDR3 protein: CASSRSLQSPGGDTQYF; CDR3 DNA: TGTGCCAGCTCGCGATCCTTACAGTCACCCGGGGGAGATACGCAGTATTTT
J gene: TRBJ2-7; D gene: NA; clone size: NA; V gene: TRBV5-4; CDR3 protein: CASRPEPSSYEQYF; CDR3 DNA: TGTGCCAGCAGACCAGAACCGTCCTCCTACGAGCAGTACTTC
J gene: TRBJ2-7; D gene: TRBD1; clone size: NA; V gene: TRBV6-4; CDR3 protein: CASSDYKGQVGSYEQYF; CDR3 DNA: TGTGCCAGCAGTGACTACAAGGGACAGGTGGGCTCCTACGAGCAGTACTTC
J gene: TRBJ2-3; D gene: TRBD2; clone size: NA; V gene: TRBV3-1/TRBV3-2; CDR3 protein: CASSQVTSGSTDTQYF; CDR3 DNA: TGTGCCAGCAGCCAAGTAACTAGCGGGAGCACAGATACGCAGTATTTT
J gene: TRBJ2-3; D gene: NA; clone size: NA; V gene: TRBV4-3; CDR3 protein: CASSQGPGKAQYF; CDR3 DNA: TGCGCCAGCAGCCAAGGCCCGGGAAAGGCGCAGTATTTT
J gene: TRBJ2-7; D gene: TRBD2; clone size: NA; V gene: TRBV13; CDR3 protein: CASSLTGLAGDGEQYF; CDR3 DNA: TGTGCCAGCAGCCTAACCGGACTAGCGGGAGATGGCGAGCAGTACTTC
J gene: TRBJ2-1; D gene: TRBD2; clone size: NA; V gene: TRBV2; CDR3 protein: CASSEAGLAGGPPYLNEQFF; CDR3 DNA: TGTGCCAGCAGTGAGGCCGGACTAGCGGGAGGGCCGCCCTACCTCAATGAGCAGTTCTTC